Below are 11 T cell receptor beta chains sequenced from a single sample in a study of molecular identifiers for immune sequencing clone quantification. MiXCR, run by TCRdb on the PCR reads, gives a single entry per CDR3 protein. The sample shows about 640,000 distinct CDR3 sequences, roughly 21% of them seen only once. Sequenced input: naive CD8+ T cells from blood, with Jurkat cell RNA spiked in. Subset defined: FACS-sorted CD8+CD4-CCR7+CD45RA+ naive T cells. These TCRs come from a human donor in good health. Some libraries in this study had Jurkat cell RNA spiked in.

A few counts support this clonotype. V usage is TRBV19 and J usage is TRBJ1-5; D is uncertain. Germline V gene lookup returns CDR1 LNHDA and CDR2 SQIVND (reference sequence). The CDR3 runs 15 residues. V was trimmed by 1 base and J by 0 bases, leaving 7 bases between them. CDR3 amino acids: CASSIGDYSNQPQHF. The CDR3 nucleotides are TGTGCCAGTAGTATAGGGGATTATAGCAATCAGCCCCAGCATTTT.

V gene TRBV27 combines with J gene TRBJ2-5; 8 nucleotides line up with TRBD1. The germline gives CDR1 MNHEY, CDR2 SMNVEV (reference sequence). After removal of 5 bases from V and 10 bases from J, the junction contained 9 bases not matched to a gene. The CDR3 contains 13 residues. In DNA form, the CDR3 reads TGTGCCAGCAGTCAAAGGACAGGGTCGGACCAGTACTTC. Amino acids: CASSQRTGSDQYF.

For this clonotype: With a much larger clone just one base away, this may be a read error. This chain uses TRBV7-6 with TRBJ1-1, with D possibly being TRBD1 (5 bases). Germline lookup yields CDR1 SGHVS and CDR2 FNYEAQ. The CDR3 loop spans 14 amino acids. Trimming cost V 3 bases and J 4 bases, with 12 bases left between them. The CDR3 DNA is TGTGCCAGCAGCTTCTCAGGGTGGAGCACTGAAGCTTTCTTT. This gives the protein CASSFSGWSTEAFF. Variable domain in full (rest from reference TRBV7-6 and TRBJ1-1): GAGVSQSPRYKVTKRGQDVALRCDPISGHVSLYWYRQALGQGPEFLTYFNYEAQQDKSGLPNDRFSAERPEGSISTLTIQRTEQRDSAMYRCASSFSGWSTEAFFGQGTRLTVV.

Only a few counts were recorded for this clonotype. V is TRBV13 and J is TRBJ1-2; possibly TRBD1 for D (5 bases). This CDR3 region has 13 residues. Germline V CDR1 and CDR2: PRHDT, FYEKMQ (reference sequence). V lost 5 bases, J lost 2 bases, and 9 bases lay in between. CDR3 DNA sequence: TGTGCCAGCAGCACACAGGAGAACTATGGCTACACCTTC. Protein sequence: CASSTQENYGYTF.

Ten or more counts support this clonotype. The rearrangement uses TRBV5-8 and TRBJ2-3; D is uncertain. Trimming pared 0 bases from V and 0 bases from J, leaving 14 bases between. This CDR3 contains 17 residues. Per germline, CDR1 SGHTS and CDR2 YDEGEE. The CDR3 coding sequence is TGTGCCAGCAGCTTGGAGGGCAGCCGGGTTAGCACAGATACGCAGTATTTT. Amino acid sequence: CASSLEGSRVSTDTQYF.

Concerning this clonotype itself: A read error may account for a junction end that differs from germline. The chain combines TRBV19 with TRBJ2-6; 7 positions match TRBD1. The CDR3 is 17 amino acids. The V gene's germline CDR1 is LNHDA and CDR2 SQIVND (reference sequence). CDR3 protein: CATETGSSSSGANALTF. The CDR3 region has the DNA TGTGCCACGGAGACAGGGTCGTCGTCTTCTGGGGCCAACGCCCTGACTTTC.

This clonotype was found once. One base away lies a much larger clone, so this may be a sequencing read error. V gene TRBV28 combines with J gene TRBJ1-1, with D uncertain. This CDR3 region has 12 residues. CDR1 and CDR2 (germline): MDHEN, SYDVKM. The CDR3 DNA reads TGTGCCGGCAGTAAGATGAACACTGAAGCTTTCTTT. Its translation is CAGSKMNTEAFF.

This clonotype came up a few times. The chain joins TRBV5-6 to TRBJ2-2; 8 nucleotides agree with TRBD1. The CDR3 contains 16 residues. CDR1 is SGHDT, CDR2 YYEEEE, per germline. V was pared by 4 bases and J by 4 bases, with 9 bases of the junction left unmatched. CDR3 in DNA: TGTGCCAGCAGCCATGGACAGGGTCTCGGCACCGGGGAGCTGTTTTTT. It codes for CASSHGQGLGTGELFF.

This clonotype was observed many times. The V gene is TRBV20-1, the J gene TRBJ2-7, with 8 bases identical to TRBD2. The CDR3 is 15 amino acids. CDR1 and CDR2 from the germline V gene are DFQATT and SNEGSKA (reference sequence). V lost 6 bases to trimming and J lost 1 base; unmatched junction nucleotides: 11. In nucleotides, the CDR3 is TGCAGTGCACCATTAAGCGGGGGCTTTTCCTACGAGCAGTACTTC. Translating gives CSAPLSGGFSYEQYF.

This clonotype was detected only a few times. The chain carries TRBV20-1 and TRBJ1-1, with D uncertain. The CDR3 is made up of 13 amino acids. The germline V gene encodes CDR1 DFQATT and CDR2 SNEGSKA (reference sequence). V lost 6 bases to trimming and J lost 6 bases, with 17 bases between them. CDR3 coding DNA: TGCAGTGCCAAGACCCCCCTCGGGGCTGAAGCTTTCTTT. Encoded protein: CSAKTPLGAEAFF.

This clonotype was detected many times. V and J are TRBV4-3 and TRBJ2-1; the match to TRBD2 covers 8 bases. Trimming cost V 5 bases and J 4 bases; bases outside gene matches: 7. CDR3 length: 15 residues. Germline V gives CDR1 LGHNA, CDR2 YSLEER. CDR3 nucleotides: TGCGCCAGCAGCACACTAGCGGACCTTTACAATGAGCAGTTCTTC. This translates into CASSTLADLYNEQFF.